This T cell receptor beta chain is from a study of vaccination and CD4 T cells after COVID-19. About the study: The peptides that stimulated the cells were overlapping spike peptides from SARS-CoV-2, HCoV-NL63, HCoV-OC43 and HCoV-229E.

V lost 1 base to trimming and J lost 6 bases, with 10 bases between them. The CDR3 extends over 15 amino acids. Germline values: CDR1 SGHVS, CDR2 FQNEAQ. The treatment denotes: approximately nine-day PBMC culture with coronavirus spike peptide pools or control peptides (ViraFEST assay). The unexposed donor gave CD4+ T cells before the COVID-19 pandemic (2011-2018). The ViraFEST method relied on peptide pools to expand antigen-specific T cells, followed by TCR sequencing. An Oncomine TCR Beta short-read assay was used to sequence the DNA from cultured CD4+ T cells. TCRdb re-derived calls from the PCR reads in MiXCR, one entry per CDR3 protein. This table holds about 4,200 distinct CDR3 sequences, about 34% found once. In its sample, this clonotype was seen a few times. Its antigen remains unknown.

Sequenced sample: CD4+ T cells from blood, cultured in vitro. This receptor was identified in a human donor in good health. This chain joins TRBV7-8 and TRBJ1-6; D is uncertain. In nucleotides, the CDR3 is TGTGCCAGCAGCTTAGATGGGGTTGGTAATTCACCCCTCCACTTT. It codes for CASSLDGVGNSPLHF.